Presented here are 11 T cell receptor beta chains from one specimen sequenced in a study of T cell responses to AZD1222 COVID-19 vaccine. The method was immunoSEQ multiplex PCR; TCRdb's version includes in-frame clones alone and lacks a portion of them. The sample has approximately 50,000 clones, nearly 80% seen once; the top ten hold 5%. The sequencing used peripheral blood, collected 28 days after the second AZD1222 dose. Source of these receptors: an adult who received the AZD1222 COVID-19 vaccine.

This rearrangement joins TRBV3-1 (or the pseudogene TRBV3-2) to TRBJ1-5, with no clear D. Germline lookup yields CDR1 LGHDT and CDR2 YNNKEL (reference sequence). V was shortened by 0 bases and J by 3 bases, with 9 bases between the two germline ends. The CDR3 runs 15 residues. In DNA form, the CDR3 reads TGTGCCAGCAGCCAAGACACGTCACTCAATCAGCCCCAGCATTTT. Amino acid sequence: CASSQDTSLNQPQHF.

The CDR3 here is CASSFVSTYEQYF. CDR3 DNA: TGTGCCAGCAGTTTCGTCTCGACCTACGAGCAGTACTTC. The chain employs TRBV12-3 or TRBV12-4 and TRBJ2-7; D unresolved. This CDR3 has 13 residues. The V end lost 3 bases, the J end lost 2 bases, and 8 bases lay between the germline ends.

For the CDR3, the DNA is TGTGCCACCAGTGATTCGGACAGGGGGCCCGATCAGCCCCAGCATTTT. Translated: CATSDSDRGPDQPQHF. The chain joins TRBV24-1 to TRBJ1-5, with 11 nucleotides matching TRBD1. The CDR3 totals 16 residues. The V gene's germline CDR1 is KGHDR and CDR2 SFDVKD. V was clipped by 2 bases and J by 5 bases; unmatched bases: 4.

J is TRBJ1-5 and V is TRBV19, with D perhaps TRBD1 (6 bases). V lost 10 bases, J lost 2 bases, and 18 bases lay in between. Germline lookup yields CDR1 LNHDA and CDR2 SQIVND (reference sequence). This CDR3 contains 15 residues. CDR3 region: CATSRGGAGNQPQHF. For the CDR3, the DNA is TGTGCCACCTCACGGGGGGGCGCGGGCAATCAGCCCCAGCATTTT.

The chain links TRBV9 to TRBJ1-2; no clear D gene. Germline CDR1 is SGDLS and CDR2 is YYNGEE. CDR3 length equals 15 residues. V lost 0 bases, J lost 4 bases, and 13 bases lay in between. CDR3 bases: TGTGCCAGCAGCGTAGGGTGGATGATGGGCTATGGCTACACCTTC. Its protein product is CASSVGWMMGYGYTF.

This clone has just a few counts. The chain uses TRBV10-1 and TRBJ1-5; perhaps TRBD1 as D (5 bases). CDR1 and CDR2 (germline): WNHNN, SYGVQD (reference sequence). This CDR3 spans 18 amino acids. Deletions cut 4 bases from V and 4 bases from J, with 23 bases between. In DNA form, the CDR3 reads TGCGCCAGCAGTGTGACCCCTCTCGGGGCGGGATGGAATCAGCCCCAGCATTTT. Protein product: CASSVTPLGAGWNQPQHF.

The rearrangement uses TRBV28 and TRBJ2-1; the D gene is possibly TRBD2 (6 bases). CDR1 MDHEN and CDR2 SYDVKM come from the germline V gene. The V and J ends lost 2 bases and 8 bases respectively, with 13 bases between them. There are 14 residues in the CDR3. The CDR3 here is CASSLLASDHEQFF. For the CDR3, the DNA is TGTGCCAGCAGTTTACTAGCGTCGGATCATGAGCAGTTCTTC. The full variable domain, in which reference TRBV28 and TRBJ2-1 provide the parts outside the CDR3, is DVKVTQSSRYLVKRTGEKVFLECVQDMDHENMFWYRQDPGLGLRLIYFSYDVKMKEKGDIPEGYSVSREKKERFSLILESASTNQTSMYLCASSLLASDHEQFFGPGTRLTVL.

The J gene is TRBJ1-6, the V gene TRBV7-8; a weak D match, TRBD1 (6 bases). The CDR3 extends over 17 amino acids. CDR1 and CDR2 (germline): SGHVS, FQNEAQ. Trimming pared 5 bases from V and 7 bases from J, leaving 21 bases between. The CDR3 reads CASSTVQGLYLNSPLHF. Written as DNA, the CDR3 is TGTGCCAGCAGCACTGTCCAGGGGCTATACCTCAATTCACCCCTCCACTTT.

The CDR3 region is CASSYSLLRAEAFF. The CDR3 DNA reads as TGTGCCAGCAGTTACTCCCTGCTCAGAGCTGAAGCTTTCTTT. This chain connects TRBV6-2 or TRBV6-3 to TRBJ1-1; D unresolved. This CDR3 contains 14 residues. Between the trimmed V and J ends, which lost 0 bases and 6 bases, there was a span of 11 bases. The germline V gene has CDR1 MNHEY and CDR2 SVGEGT.

V gene TRBV5-4 combines with J gene TRBJ2-1; 8 bases match TRBD2. Germline-derived CDR1 and CDR2 are SGHNT and YYREEE (reference sequence). The CDR3 is 14 residues long. The ends lost 0 bases at V and 6 bases at J; junction bases unmatched: 2. The CDR3 DNA is TGTGCCAGCAGCTTGGATAGCGGGATCAATGAGCAGTTCTTC. Residues: CASSLDSGINEQFF.

The rearrangement uses TRBV11-2 and TRBJ1-3, with D hard to call. The ends were cut back, 5 bases at V and 4 bases at J, with 6 bases in the middle. The CDR3 contains 12 residues. Germline V gene sequence: CDR1 SGHAT, CDR2 FQNNGV. The CDR3 DNA reads as TGTGCCAGCAGCCACTCAGGAAACACCATATATTTT. Translation: CASSHSGNTIYF. Filled out from reference TRBV11-2 and TRBJ1-3, the complete variable domain reads EAGVAQSPRYKIIEKRQSVAFWCNPISGHATLYWYQQILGQGPKLLIQFQNNGVVDDSQLPKDRFSAERLKGVDSTLKIQPAKLEDSAVYLCASSHSGNTIYFGEGSWLTVV.